This T cell receptor beta chain was retrieved from a study of T-cell reconstitution after alpha-beta-depleted transplantation in children. Study-wide results and limits: Reports say that about two months after transplant, the alpha-beta T cells came out of several hundred graft clones that had expanded. Newly produced T cells mostly provided counts and TCRbeta diversity after one year, as hyperexpanded clones declined. After transplant, high TCRbeta diversity at day 60 in some patients arose from surviving recipient T cells and thymic progenitors.

The CDR3 runs 17 residues. Germline CDR1 and CDR2: SGHRS and YFSETQ. Trimming cost V 1 base and J 3 bases; bases outside gene matches: 7. Preparation of the TCRbeta library used unique molecular identifiers. A single record per CDR3 protein comes from TCRdb applying MiXCR to the PCR reads. The sample includes 250,000 to 400,000 distinct CDR3 sequences, approximately 23% of them seen just once. This clonotype was counted between two and nine times. Its specificity is unknown. Source: PBMCs, mostly from graft donor cells, taken 180 days after TCRalphabeta/CD19-depleted stem cell transplant. This TCR derives from a male patient younger than 18 who had a stem cell transplant for acute lymphoblastic leukemia, so the T cells may come from the graft donor. The chain combines TRBV5-1 with TRBJ2-2; 9 nucleotides align to TRBD2. CDR3 DNA sequence: TGCGCCAGCAGCTTGAGGGTAGCGGGAGCCTACACCGGGGAGCTGTTTTTT. It yields the protein CASSLRVAGAYTGELFF.